Detailed here is one T cell receptor (beta chain). Its antigen remains unknown. This CDR3 contains 13 residues. V gave up 5 bases and J gave up 8 bases, with 15 bases separating them. Germline V gene sequence: CDR1 LNHDA, CDR2 SQIVND (reference sequence). The data derive from a study of T cell responses to AZD1222 COVID-19 vaccine. The study's findings and limits: Clonal diversity was possibly underestimated, and the donors were mostly white British, with more females. Baseline serostatus was positive in only six AZD1222 recipients. Only after the peak T cell response were repertoires sampled. Spike-specific TCR breadth rose after two AZD1222 doses, and depth rose as well.

Produced via immunoSEQ multiplex PCR; TCRdb's table is partial and in-frame only. The sample records 120,000 to 150,000 clones, around 90% being singletons. Source: peripheral blood, taken on day 0 of AZD1222 vaccination. This clonotype was sampled from an adult in good health. This rearrangement joins TRBV19 to TRBJ1-2, with no clear D. Here the CDR3 DNA reads TGTGCCAGTAGTTTACCACGCGGTGGAGGCTACACCTTC. Encoded protein: CASSLPRGGGYTF.